These 19 T cell receptor beta chains share one sample of origin, sequenced in a study of monozygotic twins with inflammatory bowel disease. Following a re-call of the 5' RACE reads, TCRdb has one entry per CDR3 protein and lacks DNA. The specimen's table records tens of thousands of distinct CDR3 sequences. Input material: blood. These receptors originate from a human donor with ulcerative colitis or Crohn's disease, or a healthy co-twin of an affected twin (not recorded which).

This rearrangement joins TRBV20-1 to TRBJ2-1; the D call from TCRdb, TRBD2, cannot be confirmed without DNA. Germline-derived CDR1 and CDR2 are DFQATT and SNEGSKA (reference sequence). The CDR3 sequence is 14 residues long. This CDR3 reads CSASKTSSGNEQFF.

The chain uses TRBV12-3 or TRBV12-4 and TRBJ2-5; there is no DNA to check the TCRdb D call of TRBD2. There are 15 residues in the CDR3. CDR3 protein: CASSLSGRGEETQYF.

This sequence joins TRBV20-1 and TRBJ2-1; TCRdb's D gene call, TRBD2, goes unchecked for lack of DNA. The CDR3 loop spans 18 amino acids. CDR1 DFQATT and CDR2 SNEGSKA come from the germline V gene (reference sequence). This CDR3 reads CSALPLLAGGRAAGEQFF.

The chain recombines TRBV29-1 with TRBJ2-2; as DNA is missing, the TRBD1 call by TCRdb cannot be tested. The CDR3 has 16 residues. Germline V gene sequence: CDR1 SQVTM, CDR2 ANQGSEA. CDR3: CSAVEQGTVLTGELFF.

V usage is TRBV4-3 and J usage is TRBJ2-3; there is no DNA to check the TCRdb D call of TRBD2. CDR1 is LGHNA, CDR2 YSLEER, per germline. The CDR3 has 16 residues. This CDR3 is CASSHFSGGGTDTQYF.

This chain joins TRBV6-1 and TRBJ2-3; with no DNA, the TCRdb D assignment of TRBD1 cannot be verified. CDR1 and CDR2 from the germline V gene are MNHNS and SASEGT. The CDR3 has 15 residues. This CDR3 reads CASGLGAGRTDTQYF.

The V call is TRBV5-1, the J call TRBJ2-7. This CDR3 region has 14 residues. Germline CDR1 reads SGHRS; CDR2 reads YFSETQ. The CDR3 sequence is CASSLVQDSYEQYF.

The CDR3 region is CASTVGGQNTEAFF. The gene calls are TRBV12-3 or TRBV12-4 and TRBJ1-1; the D call of TRBD1 rests on TCRdb alone, since no DNA is present to check it. This CDR3 contains 14 residues.

The chain recombines TRBV29-1 with TRBJ2-1. The CDR3 is 11 residues long. CDR1 is SQVTM and CDR2 is ANQGSEA in the germline V gene. CDR3: CSGLEANEQFF.

This chain connects TRBV7-9 to TRBJ1-6; TCRdb calls TRBD1, which cannot be checked without DNA. CDR1 SEHNR and CDR2 FQNEAQ come from the germline V gene (reference sequence). The CDR3 loop spans 14 amino acids. CDR3 sequence: CASSGQGWNSPLHF.

The chain is built from TRBV13 and TRBJ2-1; lacking DNA, the TRBD1 call made by TCRdb goes unchecked. This CDR3 is 16 amino acids long. The V gene's germline CDR1 is PRHDT and CDR2 FYEKMQ (reference sequence). CDR3: CASSPRTRVDHNEQFF.

The V and J genes are TRBV10-3 and TRBJ2-7; TCRdb lists TRBD1, though no DNA is available to test this call. This CDR3 contains 12 residues. The V gene's germline CDR1 is ENHRY and CDR2 SYGVKD. The CDR3 sequence: CAISEWGGEQYF.

The chain is built from TRBV27 and TRBJ2-3. CDR1 and CDR2 (germline): MNHEY, SMNVEV (reference sequence). There are 17 residues in the CDR3. The CDR3 loop reads CASSLNGFRTSTDTQYF.

The chain recombines TRBV19 with TRBJ2-2; TCRdb's D gene call, TRBD2, goes unchecked for lack of DNA. Germline-derived CDR1 and CDR2 are LNHDA and SQIVND (reference sequence). The CDR3 sequence is 16 residues long. The CDR3 loop is CASSTPAGFLTGELFF.

The chain joins TRBV20-1 to TRBJ1-2; TCRdb proposes TRBD1, but this gene call is untestable without DNA. In germline, CDR1 is DFQATT, CDR2 SNEGSKA (reference sequence). CDR3 size: 13 residues. The CDR3 protein is CSATPRGLGGYTF.

The V call is TRBV11-2, the J call TRBJ2-1; TCRdb names TRBD2, which stays unverified in the absence of DNA. This CDR3 is 16 amino acids long. Germline loops: CDR1 SGHAT, CDR2 FQNNGV. Here the CDR3 reads CASSSGTQYSYNEQFF.

CDR3 region: CSARRWGSNQPQHF. This rearrangement joins TRBV20-1 to TRBJ1-5; without DNA, the TCRdb call of TRBD1 cannot be checked. The V gene's germline CDR1 is DFQATT and CDR2 SNEGSKA (reference sequence). This CDR3 is 14 amino acids long.

The V call is TRBV29-1, the J call TRBJ2-3; TCRdb's assignment of TRBD2 cannot be checked, as there is no DNA. Germline V gives CDR1 SQVTM, CDR2 ANQGSEA. The CDR3 sequence is 14 residues long. The CDR3 region is CSVALAGSTDTQYF.

V and J are TRBV9 and TRBJ1-2. The germline CDR1 and CDR2 sequences are SGDLS and YYNGEE. The CDR3 has 14 residues. CDR3 protein: CASSVAEGPYGYTF.